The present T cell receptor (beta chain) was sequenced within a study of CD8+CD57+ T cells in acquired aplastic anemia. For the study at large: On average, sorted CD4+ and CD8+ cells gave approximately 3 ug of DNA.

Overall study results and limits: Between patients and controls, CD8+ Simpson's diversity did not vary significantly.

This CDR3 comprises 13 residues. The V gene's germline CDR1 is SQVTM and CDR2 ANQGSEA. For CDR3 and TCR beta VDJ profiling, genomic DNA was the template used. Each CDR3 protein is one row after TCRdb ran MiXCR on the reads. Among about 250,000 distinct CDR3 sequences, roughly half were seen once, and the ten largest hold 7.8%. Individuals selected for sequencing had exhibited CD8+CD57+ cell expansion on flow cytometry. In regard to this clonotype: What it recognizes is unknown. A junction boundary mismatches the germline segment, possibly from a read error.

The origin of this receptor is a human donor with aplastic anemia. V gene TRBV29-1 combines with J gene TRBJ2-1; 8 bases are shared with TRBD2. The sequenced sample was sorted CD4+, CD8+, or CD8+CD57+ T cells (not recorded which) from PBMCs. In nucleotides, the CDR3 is TGCAGCGTGGGACTAGTTGGCACGAATGAGCGGTTCTTC. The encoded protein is CSVGLVGTNERFF.